This section outlines one T cell receptor (beta chain) sequence together with its context. Its antigen remains unknown. The source of the sample is a study of shared clonotypes between healthy human individuals. Study as a whole: With ages of 18 to 49, the donors were two women and a few men. The plates for each donor numbered three CD4 naive, three CD4 memory, two CD8 naive and one CD8 memory.

Overall study findings and caveats: As a rule, naive subsets had a larger estimated richness than memory subsets.

Each sample came from a Caucasian adult donor living in Nashville, Tennessee. With 5 bases clipped from V and 6 bases from J, the junction kept 7 bases outside the gene matches. The CDR3 loop spans 15 amino acids. Germline V gives CDR1 SGHTA, CDR2 FQGNSA. Clones were sequenced by immunoSEQ multiplex PCR, and TCRdb holds only the in-frame ones, with some missing. The sample holds roughly 1,500,000 clones, 98% seen once. This TCR was recovered from a man aged 30 to 45 in good health. The chain is built from TRBV7-2 and TRBJ2-7, with TRBD2 identical over 13 bases. The sequencing input was naive CD4+ T cells sorted from blood. This sample's subset: CD45RA+ positively selected. In DNA, the CDR3 is TGTGCCAGCAGCACACGGACTAGCGGGAGCTCCGAGCAGTACTTC. It yields the protein CASSTRTSGSSEQYF.